A single sample is the source of the 18 T cell receptor beta chains below, sequenced in a study of blood T cells in healthy people across ages. Alongside a J-beta primer mix, a sample-barcoded 5' primer served in a second PCR lasting roughly 7 to 11 cycles. TCRdb ran MiXCR on the 5' RACE reads and lists one entry per CDR3 protein. The table includes around 500,000 distinct CDR3 sequences, approximately 26% detected once. The sample was also reused in another study, on T cells of mothers and their children.

Sequenced material: blood. The source of these receptors is a boy aged 2-9 years in good health.

The chain recombines TRBV2 with TRBJ1-2, with D possibly being TRBD1 (5 bases). This CDR3 is built from 12 residues. Per germline, CDR1 SNHLY and CDR2 FYNNEI. Trimming shortened V by 8 bases and J by 6 bases, and 13 bases separated the two germline ends. In DNA form, the CDR3 reads TGTGCCAGCGGCCGGGGGGAAGATGGCTACACCTTC. The encoded protein is CASGRGEDGYTF.

This chain links TRBV29-1 with TRBJ1-2; 7 bases fit TRBD1. The CDR3 is 11 amino acids. J gave up 8 bases and V 7 bases, and 7 bases lay outside the gene matches. Germline V gives CDR1 SQVTM, CDR2 ANQGSEA. Here the CDR3 reads CSATGVWGYTF. CDR3 DNA: TGCAGCGCCACAGGGGTCTGGGGCTACACCTTC.

This rearrangement joins TRBV12-3 or TRBV12-4 to TRBJ1-2; D uncertain. The CDR3 totals 13 residues. The V end lost 5 bases, the J end lost 3 bases, and 10 bases lay between the germline ends. The CDR3: CASSGRMDYGYTF. The CDR3, as DNA: TGTGCCAGCAGTGGCCGAATGGACTATGGCTACACCTTC.

The chain links TRBV7-9 to TRBJ2-5; 12 bases match TRBD2. The DNA end lines up better with TRBJ2-1; the J call may be wrong. This CDR3 has 17 residues. The germline CDR1 and CDR2 sequences are SEHNR and FQNEAQ (reference sequence). The DNA for the CDR3 is TGTGCCAGCAGCATCCTAGCGGGAGGGCCGGCGTACAATGAGCAGTTCTTC. Its translation: CASSILAGGPAYNEQFF.

In this sample, this clonotype turned up a few times. The gene calls are TRBV4-1 and TRBJ1-4; D possibly corresponds to TRBD1 (5 bases). This CDR3 spans 17 amino acids. Trimming removed 0 bases from V and 6 bases from J, with 17 bases in between. Germline-derived CDR1 and CDR2 are MGHRA and YSYEKL. CDR3 sequence reads: CASSQDSAGTTYEKLFF. CDR3 DNA sequence: TGCGCCAGCAGCCAAGATAGCGCCGGGACCACCTATGAAAAACTGTTTTTT.

There are a few counts of this clonotype. The chain has TRBV29-1 and TRBJ1-2; 12 bases match TRBD1. The CDR3 runs to 14 residues. The junction had 6 bases not matched to a gene; V was cut back by 2 bases and J by 8 bases. Germline-derived CDR1 and CDR2 are SQVTM and ANQGSEA. CDR3 in DNA: TGCAGCGTTGAATGGGGACAGGGGGCAGGCGGCTACACCTTC. It codes for CSVEWGQGAGGYTF.

This clonotype was found a few times. Germline is not matched at one junction end, which may reflect a read error. The rearrangement uses TRBV27 and TRBJ2-5, with D possibly called TRBD1 or TRBD2 (5 bases each). Germline lookup yields CDR1 MNHEY and CDR2 SMNVEV (reference sequence). This CDR3 comprises 15 residues. The chain's CDR3 is CAGSGRGPGEETQYF. The CDR3 nucleotides are TGTGCCGGCAGTGGTCGGGGACCTGGGGAAGAGACCCAGTACTTC.

V and J are TRBV21-1 and TRBJ2-3; the table calls TRBD2, which could not be checked here. TRBV21-1 is shown as a pseudogene. The CDR3 extends over 14 amino acids. The CDR3 loop reads CATLTGTSGNEQYF. DNA for the CDR3: TGTGCCACCCTAACCGGGACTAGCGGCAACGAGCAGTATTTT.

Notes on this clonotype: At one end the junction does not follow the germline gene, possibly because of a read error. This rearrangement joins TRBV10-3 to TRBJ2-1; 7 nucleotides line up with TRBD2. CDR1 is ENHRY, CDR2 SYGVKD, per germline. CDR3 length equals 15 residues. CDR3 amino acids: CAISDSSGAYNEQSF. The CDR3 region has the DNA TGTGCCATCAGTGACTCTAGCGGAGCCTACAATGAGCAGTCCTTC.

This clonotype was seen a handful of times. The rearrangement uses TRBV10-2 and TRBJ2-5; 13 bases map to TRBD2. Judging by the DNA end, TRBJ2-7 fits better; the J call may be wrong. From germline, CDR1 is WSHSY and CDR2 SAAADI. This CDR3 has 14 amino acids. In nucleotides, the CDR3 is TGCGCCAGCAGTACTAGCGGGAGGGTATACGAGCAGTACTTC. Translation gives CASSTSGRVYEQYF.

To note about this clonotype: At one end, the junction sequence differs from germline, possibly due to a read error. The V and J genes are TRBV5-1 and TRBJ2-4; TRBD2 agrees at 8 bases. Per germline, CDR1 SGHRS and CDR2 YFSETQ. This CDR3 is 15 amino acids long. CDR3 protein: CASSLEGLGGDIKYF. DNA for the CDR3: TGCGCCAGCAGCTTGGAGGGACTAGGCGGGGACATTAAGTACTTC.

The chain couples TRBV5-6 to TRBJ2-5; D may be TRBD2 (5 bases). The germline V and J ends were trimmed by 2 bases and 9 bases, with 14 bases remaining between them. Germline loops: CDR1 SGHDT, CDR2 YYEEEE. CDR3 length equals 13 residues. CDR3 region: CASSLTARESQYF. DNA of the CDR3: TGTGCCAGCAGCTTAACAGCGAGGGAGTCCCAGTACTTC.

The chain links TRBV5-1 to TRBJ2-3, with no clear D. The CDR3 runs to 13 residues. Germline V gives CDR1 SGHRS, CDR2 YFSETQ. The V and J ends lost 4 bases and 6 bases respectively, with 12 bases between them. The CDR3 spells CASSLARMDTQYF. The CDR3 bases are TGCGCCAGCAGCCTTGCTCGGATGGATACGCAGTATTTT.

In this sample, this clonotype turned up a few times. This chain uses TRBV6-5 with TRBJ2-5; D ambiguous. V dropped 8 bases and J dropped 7 bases, with 8 bases sitting between them. This CDR3 has 10 amino acids. Germline assignment: CDR1 MNHEY and CDR2 SVGAGI. CDR3 region: CASGRGTQYF. The DNA of the CDR3 is TGTGCCAGCGGGCGTGGGACCCAGTACTTC.

The chain recombines TRBV7-2 with TRBJ1-2; TRBD1 is a possible D gene (5 bases). Germline assignment: CDR1 SGHTA and CDR2 FQGNSA. V was pared by 5 bases and J by 0 bases, with 16 bases between. There are 16 residues in the CDR3. The CDR3 coding sequence is TGTGCCAGCAGCCGATCCCGGGACCGCGCTAACTATGGCTACACCTTC. It yields the protein CASSRSRDRANYGYTF.

This rearrangement joins TRBV4-1 to TRBJ2-1; D unclear. CDR3 size: 13 residues. Germline V gene data show CDR1 as MGHRA and CDR2 as YSYEKL. V lost 0 bases and J lost 6, with 6 bases in between. The CDR3 is CASSQDPLNEQFF. CDR3 DNA: TGCGCCAGCAGCCAAGATCCCCTCAATGAGCAGTTCTTC.

A few counts support this clonotype. The chain recombines TRBV4-3 with TRBJ2-5; the D gene could be TRBD1 or TRBD2 (5 bases each). The DNA end is more similar to TRBJ2-1, so the J call may be wrong. Germline assignment: CDR1 LGHNA and CDR2 YSLEER. CDR3 length: 14 amino acids. CDR3: CASSLGGMSDEQFF. The CDR3 DNA is TGCGCCAGCAGCCTTGGGGGAATGAGCGATGAGCAGTTCTTC.

This sequence joins TRBV19 and TRBJ2-7; 12 bases are shared with TRBD2. The CDR3 contains 15 residues. V lost 3 bases and J lost 5; bases outside the gene matches: 5. CDR1 is LNHDA and CDR2 is SQIVND in the germline V gene (reference sequence). CDR3 sequence (DNA): TGTGCCAGTAGTATGCTAGCGGGAGGGCCCCACGAGCAGTACTTC. Its protein is CASSMLAGGPHEQYF. The entire variable domain, with the rest obtained from reference TRBV19 and TRBJ2-7, is as follows: DGGITQSPKYLFRKEGQNVTLSCEQNLNHDAMYWYRQDPGQGLRLIYYSQIVNDFQKGDIAEGYSVSREKKESFPLTVTSAQKNPTAFYLCASSMLAGGPHEQYFGPGTRLTVT.